The present T cell receptor beta chain was sequenced within a study of cytomegalovirus exposure and HLA in healthy donors. Study-wide results and caveats: According to an earlier analysis, most TCR beta V segments yielded productive rearrangements about 87% or about 30% of the time. Later analysis suggested most CMV-associated TCR beta chains were HLA-restricted. As was reported, the classifier diagnosed cytomegalovirus status with high specificity and sensitivity.

In the PCR, 60 Vbeta and 13 Jbeta primers were used. Some clones are missing from TCRdb's copy, which holds only in-frame ones; the method was immunoSEQ multiplex PCR. The sample gives 150,000 to 250,000 clones, 60% to 85% of which show up once; over 1.5% is in the top ten. In regard to this clone: Its matching antigen is unknown.

Trimming cost V 4 bases and J 8 bases, with 11 bases left between them. The CDR3 is made up of 12 amino acids. Germline V gives CDR1 SGHDN, CDR2 FVKESK. This clonotype was sampled from a girl aged 5-17 years in good health and CMV-seropositive. V usage is TRBV14 and J usage is TRBJ1-2; D is unclear. Sequenced: PBMCs. DNA of the CDR3: TGTGCCAGCAGCCCCACCCCCGGGGGCTACACCTTC. Translating gives CASSPTPGGYTF.